This T cell receptor (beta chain) was sequenced in a study of T cell changes during pregnancy in multiple sclerosis. Using immunoSEQ multiplex PCR, the repertoire was profiled, and TCRdb retains in-frame clones only, with some absent. This sample has fewer than 35,000 clones, with around 87% found just once. The CDR3 has 17 amino acids. The V and J ends lost 4 bases and 3 bases, in that order; junction bases with no gene match: 12. The germline V gene encodes CDR1 SGHNT and CDR2 YYREEE (reference sequence). This TCR derives from a female donor in good health, enrolled as a control in a pregnancy study. This chain links TRBV5-4 with TRBJ1-4; 7 nucleotides align to TRBD1. Sequenced here: CD4+ T cells from peripheral blood mononuclear cells, sampled in the third trimester of pregnancy. The CDR3 protein is CASSRNIHRGANEKLFF. CDR3 bases: TGTGCCAGCAGCCGGAACATCCACAGGGGCGCTAATGAAAAACTGTTTTTT.